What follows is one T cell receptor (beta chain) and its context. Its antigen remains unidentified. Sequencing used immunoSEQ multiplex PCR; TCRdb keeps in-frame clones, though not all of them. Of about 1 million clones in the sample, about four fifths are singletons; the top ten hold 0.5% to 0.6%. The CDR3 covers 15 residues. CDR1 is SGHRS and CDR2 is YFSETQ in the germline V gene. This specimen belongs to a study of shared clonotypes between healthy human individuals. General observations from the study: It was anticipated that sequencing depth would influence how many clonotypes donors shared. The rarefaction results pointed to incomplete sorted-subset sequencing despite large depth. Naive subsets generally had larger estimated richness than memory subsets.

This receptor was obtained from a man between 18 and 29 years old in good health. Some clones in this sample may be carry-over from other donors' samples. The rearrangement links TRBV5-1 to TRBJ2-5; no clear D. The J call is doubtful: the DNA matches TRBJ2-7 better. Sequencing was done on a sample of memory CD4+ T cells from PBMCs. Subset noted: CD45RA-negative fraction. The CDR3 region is CASSASALFSYEQYF. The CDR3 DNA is TGCGCCAGCAGCGCGTCGGCCCTCTTCTCCTACGAGCAGTACTTC.